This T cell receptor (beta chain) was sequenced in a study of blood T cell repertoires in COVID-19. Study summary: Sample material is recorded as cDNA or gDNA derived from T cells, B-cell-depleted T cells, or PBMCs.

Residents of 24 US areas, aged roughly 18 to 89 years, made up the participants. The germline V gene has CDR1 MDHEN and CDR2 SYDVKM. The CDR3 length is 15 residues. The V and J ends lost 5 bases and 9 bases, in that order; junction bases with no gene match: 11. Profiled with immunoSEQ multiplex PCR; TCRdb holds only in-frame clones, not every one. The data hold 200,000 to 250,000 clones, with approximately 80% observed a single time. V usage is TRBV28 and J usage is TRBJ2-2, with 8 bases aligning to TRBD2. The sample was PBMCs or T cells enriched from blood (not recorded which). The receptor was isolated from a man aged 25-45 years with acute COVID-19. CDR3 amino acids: CASSQGLGQGRELFF. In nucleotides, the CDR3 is TGTGCCAGCAGTCAGGGACTAGGTCAGGGGCGGGAGCTGTTTTTT. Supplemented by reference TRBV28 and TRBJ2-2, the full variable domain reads DVKVTQSSRYLVKRTGEKVFLECVQDMDHENMFWYRQDPGLGLRLIYFSYDVKMKEKGDIPEGYSVSREKKERFSLILESASTNQTSMYLCASSQGLGQGRELFFGEGSRLTVL.